This passage covers 19 T cell receptor beta chains from one sample sequenced in a study of blood T cell repertoires in COVID-19. Profiling relied on immunoSEQ multiplex PCR, and the TCRdb table lists in-frame clones only, not all of them. The data contain roughly 200,000 clones, roughly four fifths of them seen just once; the ten biggest clones take up less than 2%. Sequencing used peripheral blood. These receptors were collected from a human donor in a cohort sampled during active COVID-19.

For the CDR3, the DNA is TGTGCCAGCAGTTTAGTAGGGGGCAGGGATGGCTACACCTTC. Translated: CASSLVGGRDGYTF. The chain joins TRBV27 to TRBJ1-2; 7 bases fit TRBD1. After removal of 2 bases from V and 6 bases from J, the junction contained 6 bases not matched to a gene. Germline CDR1 MNHEY, CDR2 SMNVEV (reference sequence). The CDR3 consists of 14 residues.

The CDR3 loop is CASSLARTGGEGYTF. CDR3 bases: TGTGCCAGCAGCTTAGCGCGGACAGGGGGCGAGGGCTACACCTTC. The rearrangement uses TRBV7-2 and TRBJ1-2; 11 bases agree with TRBD1. The CDR3 covers 15 residues. V was clipped by 0 bases and J by 8 bases; unmatched bases: 5. Germline assignment: CDR1 SGHTA and CDR2 FQGNSA. The variable domain in full, completed from reference TRBV7-2 and TRBJ1-2, reads GAGVSQSPSNKVTEKGKDVELRCDPISGHTALYWYRQSLGQGLEFLIYFQGNSAPDKSGLPSDRFSAERTGGSVSTLTIQRTQQEDSAVYLCASSLARTGGEGYTFGSGTRLTVV.

The CDR3 coding sequence is TGTGCCAGCAGCTTGGTACAGGGGAACTATGGCTACACCTTC. This codes for CASSLVQGNYGYTF. The rearrangement uses TRBV5-4 and TRBJ1-2; TRBD1 aligns across 7 bases. After removal of 0 bases from V and 2 bases from J, the junction contained 1 base not matched to a gene. Germline V gene lookup returns CDR1 SGHNT and CDR2 YYREEE (reference sequence). This CDR3 region has 14 residues.

This clone came up once. The rearrangement joins TRBV4-1 to TRBJ1-3, with a weak D call TRBD1 (5 bases). Germline CDR1 is MGHRA and CDR2 is YSYEKL. The CDR3 runs 20 residues. V dropped 0 bases and J dropped 1 base, with 22 bases sitting between them. CDR3 in DNA: TGCGCCAGCAGCCAAGAATGGCCGGGGGAAGGGACCAAGTCTGGAAACACCATATATTTT. Protein sequence: CASSQEWPGEGTKSGNTIYF.

The chain recombines TRBV15 with TRBJ2-7; a weak D match, TRBD2 (7 bases). The V gene's germline CDR1 is LNHNV and CDR2 YYDKDF (reference sequence). This CDR3 has 13 amino acids. The V gene lost 6 bases and the J gene lost 6 bases, with 15 bases spanning the gap. In DNA, the CDR3 is TGTGCCACCAGAGTCGGGGGGCGGTTCGAGCAGTACTTC. Its translation: CATRVGGRFEQYF.

This sequence joins TRBV3-1 (or the pseudogene TRBV3-2) and TRBJ1-3; 7 bases match TRBD1. The CDR3 has 16 residues. Germline assignment: CDR1 LGHDT and CDR2 YNNKEL (reference sequence). The V segment lost 4 bases and the J segment 0 bases; nucleotides outside the gene matches: 6. The CDR3 DNA sequence: TGTGCCAGCAGCCGTTCAGGGGGGAGCTCTGGAAACACCATATATTTT. It is translated as CASSRSGGSSGNTIYF.

This chain links TRBV6-1 with TRBJ1-1; D remains unclear. V lost 1 base to trimming and J lost 3 bases, with 12 bases between them. CDR1 and CDR2 from the germline V gene are MNHNS and SASEGT. There are 15 residues in the CDR3. The CDR3 loop reads CASSEEGTGYTEAFF. CDR3 nucleotide sequence: TGTGCCAGCAGTGAAGAGGGTACGGGGTACACTGAAGCTTTCTTT.

As to this clone: Other DNA sequences in this sample translate to the same CDR3. The chain joins TRBV18 to TRBJ1-6; no definite D call. This CDR3 has 15 amino acids. In germline, CDR1 is KGHSH, CDR2 LQKENI. Trimming removed 2 bases at V and 4 bases at J, with 9 bases between. CDR3 in DNA: TGTGCCAGCTCACCAAGTAGAGATTATAATTCACCCCTCCACTTT. Protein: CASSPSRDYNSPLHF.

The gene calls are TRBV27 and TRBJ1-5; the D gene is possibly TRBD1 (6 bases). Deletions cut 5 bases from V and 2 bases from J, with 13 bases between. CDR1 is MNHEY, CDR2 SMNVEV, per germline (reference sequence). The CDR3 length is 15 residues. The CDR3 nucleotides read TGTGCCAGCAGTGCCACAGGGATGGGCAATCAGCCCCAGCATTTT. Translated: CASSATGMGNQPQHF.

This chain uses TRBV9 with TRBJ2-1; 8 bases map to TRBD1. Germline V lookup: CDR1 SGDLS, CDR2 YYNGEE. CDR3 size: 17 residues. The V gene end was trimmed by 5 bases and the J gene end by 2 bases; junction bases not matched to a gene: 12. This CDR3 reads CASSRIGQGDPYNEQFF. DNA for the CDR3: TGTGCCAGCAGTCGAATCGGACAGGGAGACCCCTACAATGAGCAGTTCTTC. The full variable domain, in which reference TRBV9 and TRBJ2-1 provide the parts outside the CDR3, is DSGVTQTPKHLITATGQRVTLRCSPRSGDLSVYWYQQSLDQGLQFLIQYYNGEERAKGNILERFSAQQFPDLHSELNLSSLELGDSALYFCASSRIGQGDPYNEQFFGPGTRLTVL.

This chain joins TRBV6-5 and TRBJ1-1; TRBD1 is a possible D gene (5 bases). The CDR3 has 16 residues. The germline V gene has CDR1 MNHEY and CDR2 SVGAGI. Between the trimmed V and J ends, which lost 2 bases and 1 base, there was a span of 14 bases. The CDR3 nucleotides read TGTGCCAGCAGTTACGCACATTCGCAGGGGAACACTGAAGCTTTCTTT. Its protein is CASSYAHSQGNTEAFF.

V is TRBV19 and J is TRBJ1-1, with D possibly matching TRBD1 (5 bases). Deletions cut 3 bases from V and 2 bases from J, with 10 bases between. Germline-derived CDR1 and CDR2 are LNHDA and SQIVND (reference sequence). This CDR3 region has 14 residues. The CDR3 DNA sequence: TGTGCCAGTAGTATCGGCAGGGCTAACACTGAAGCTTTCTTT. This gives the protein CASSIGRANTEAFF.

The chain recombines TRBV4-3 with TRBJ2-7; D not certain. The CDR3 length is 13 residues. The V and J ends lost 4 bases and 0 bases respectively, with 7 bases between them. CDR1 and CDR2 (germline): LGHNA, YSLEER. The CDR3 DNA is TGCGCCAGCAGCCGGTTCAGCTCCTACGAGCAGTACTTC. Protein sequence: CASSRFSSYEQYF.

V and J are TRBV19 and TRBJ2-7, with 7 nucleotides matching TRBD1. Germline V CDR1 and CDR2: LNHDA, SQIVND (reference sequence). Trimming took 0 bases from V and 5 from J; bases not matched to a gene: 4. The CDR3 spans 14 residues. DNA of the CDR3: TGTGCCAGTAGTATAGATCAGGGACAGAACGAGCAGTACTTC. Protein product: CASSIDQGQNEQYF.

This chain connects TRBV19 to TRBJ1-2; maybe TRBD1 (5 bases). The V and J ends lost 6 bases and 5 bases respectively, with 13 bases between them. This CDR3 is built from 13 residues. Per germline, CDR1 LNHDA and CDR2 SQIVND (reference sequence). Written as DNA, the CDR3 is TGTGCCAGTAGCGATATGGGGCCGTATGGCTACACCTTC. Protein: CASSDMGPYGYTF.

This rearrangement joins TRBV7-6 to TRBJ2-3; no reliable D call. CDR3 length equals 12 residues. The ends were cut back, 5 bases at V and 5 bases at J, with 8 bases in the middle. In germline, CDR1 is SGHVS, CDR2 FNYEAQ. The CDR3 DNA is TGTGCCAGCAGCGGCAGTAAAGATACGCAGTATTTT. It is translated as CASSGSKDTQYF.

The rearrangement uses TRBV6-5 and TRBJ2-7, with unresolved D. The CDR3 length is 15 residues. Deletions cut 6 bases from V and 2 bases from J, with 17 bases between. Per germline, CDR1 MNHEY and CDR2 SVGAGI. The DNA for the CDR3 is TGTGCCAGCAGCCCACTCGTCTCTTCAACCTACGAGCAGTACTTC. It is translated as CASSPLVSSTYEQYF.

The rearrangement links TRBV4-3 to TRBJ1-2; 9 nucleotides align to TRBD1. Trimming removed 1 base from V and 3 bases from J; junction bases left unmatched: 9. The CDR3 contains 17 residues. Germline CDR1 LGHNA, CDR2 YSLEER. The CDR3 loop is CASSQANQRQGDYGYTF. The DNA for the CDR3 is TGCGCCAGCAGCCAAGCTAACCAGAGACAGGGGGACTATGGCTACACCTTC.

This clone occurred once. The V and J genes are TRBV4-3 and TRBJ2-7, with TRBD2 matching 9 bases. Trimming took 0 bases from V and 5 from J; bases not matched to a gene: 8. CDR1 LGHNA and CDR2 YSLEER come from the germline V gene. CDR3 size: 16 residues. CDR3 residues: CASSQDPGGRGHEQYF. CDR3 coding DNA: TGCGCCAGCAGCCAAGATCCGGGCGGGAGGGGCCACGAGCAGTACTTC.